This T cell receptor beta chain was sequenced during a study of cytomegalovirus exposure and HLA in healthy donors (dated by TCRdb to 2016 to 2017). In the study overall: In an earlier analysis of roughly 500 of the donors, roughly 300 Gb of sequence data and 117 million unique TCR beta sequences from 150 million to 200 million T cells were reported. Every discovery cohort repertoire had been produced on one sequencing platform. Of the roughly 400 genotyped donors, approximately 80% fell in the genetic ancestry cluster associated with self-reported Caucasian donors. Donor age, sex, ethnicity and CMV serostatus were collected together with the repertoire data. A separate validation cohort of over 95 different subjects was used in addition to the 666-subject first cohort. The study used immunosequencing to profile the T cell repertoires of 600 to 850 subjects and linked those repertoires to cytomegalovirus serostatus. Typing coverage differed by locus: A, B, C, DRB1 and DQB1 were typed in about 620-630 donors, DQA1 in 522, DPA1 in approximately 610, and DPB1 in 472. Among almost 400 genotyped donors of the cohort, an average of approximately 240,000 unique TCR beta nucleotide sequences were sequenced per donor, around a sixth of them non-productive. Genome-wide SNP genotypes for about three fifths of the roughly 670 donors were used in a later genetic analysis, which treated that subset as a discovery cohort. The study aimed to test whether cataloging public T cell receptors could reveal signatures of past pathogen exposure. To predict cytomegalovirus infection status, the study combined high-throughput TCR immunosequencing, statistical association of individual TCRs with disease status, and machine learning. Roughly 5 DR-DQ haplotypes were handled as single units for association and clustering, since linkage in the cohort was strong. HLA typing included class I and class II loci at four-digit resolution. An earlier analysis of about 620 of the donors applied high-throughput TCR beta sequencing to assess whether each TCR beta V gene segment acted as functional or pseudogenic. Rather than using new phenotypic data, the later analysis identified candidate immune exposures from TCR beta sequences and from how often those sequences occurred across donors. To study patterns of TCR occurrence, a later analysis re-analyzed previously published TCR beta repertoires from 550 to 800 donors and added high-resolution HLA genotyping. Approximately 300 gigabases of sequencing data and approximately 85 million unique TCR sequences were included in an early release covering roughly 700 HLA-typed donors. Overall study results and their limits: Presence/absence analyses assumed roughly uniform sequencing depth across donors, an assumption that may not hold. Several of the top co-occurrence clusters appeared to be linked to parvovirus B19, influenza, CMV and Epstein-Barr virus, according to a later analysis. An association between a missense DCLRE1C variant and V-gene and J-gene trimming of TCR beta chains was found in a later genetic analysis and replicated in an independent cohort. The earlier analysis of about 600 of the donors excluded some 15 rarely observed V segments, including chromosome 9 orphons, because counts were too low. When HLA alleles, especially DR and DQ, strongly co-occurred, TCR associations were difficult to assign to individual alleles. In both the original and validation cohorts, the classifier was reported to diagnose cytomegalovirus status with high specificity and sensitivity. The authors suggested that the approach could potentially be extended to other disease states and immunological phenotypes. At a false discovery rate of 0.05, a later analysis linked 16,951 TCR beta sequences to specific HLA alleles. Most TCR sequences were observed very rarely across donors, whereas some public TCRs were present in many individuals. A later analysis found that HLA-associated TCR beta chains were more clonally expanded and had lower generation probabilities than equally common non-associated chains. Only TCR beta chains were sequenced in this cohort, and the absence of alpha or paired-chain data limited detectable features. CMV serostatus was the only immune exposure information available for the cohort. An earlier analysis of approximately 540 of the donors showed that most TCR beta V segments appeared in productive rearrangements either about 87% or about 30% of the time, which broadly matched IMGT annotations. The study gave a list of under 200 TCR beta chains associated with cytomegalovirus. Correlated functional status among segregating V segments might reflect linkage disequilibrium, but an unknown experimental factor could not be ruled out. In a later analysis, TCR association rates were found to vary across HLA loci, with the most associated TCRs seen for DRB1 alleles and the fewest for HLA-C alleles. A cluster of highly shared sequence variants was judged likely to be a technical artifact of the sequencing pipeline. Because HLA typing was unavailable for some donors at each locus, only the typed subset was used in association tests. Most CMV-associated TCR beta chains appeared to be HLA-restricted in a later analysis, and the HLA associations seemed to be driven largely by CMV exposure. A further reported finding was that TCR beta sequences accurately predicted the HLA-A and HLA-B alleles for most subjects in the first cohort. In vitro tests confirmed that a few of the cytomegalovirus-associated TCR beta chains recognize cytomegalovirus antigens. In a later genetic analysis, fewer N-insertions in productive TCRs were reported among donors in an Asian-associated ancestry cluster than the roughly 710-donor mean.

In total, roughly 670 healthy bone marrow donors made up the cohort. All cohort members were sampled while nominally healthy, although unrecorded immune exposures were likely present. The donor was CMV seropositive and belonged to the group of 250 to 300 seropositive cohort members. A peripheral blood sample was collected from each donor, and TCR beta sequencing was performed on peripheral blood mononuclear cells. The Qiagen DNeasy Blood Extraction Kit was used to extract genomic DNA from the blood cell samples. On this clone itself: The specificity of this receptor is unknown. No qualities accompany the bases; no much larger clone lies one base away.

Receptor amplification or capture employed the immunoSEQ multiplex PCR assay. For the multiplex PCR, a mixture combining 60 forward primers for TCR Vbeta segments and 13 reverse primers for TCR Jbeta segments was used. The CDR3 region of rearranged TCR beta genes was amplified from genomic DNA by a multiplex PCR assay. The amplified TCR beta libraries were sequenced on the Illumina HiSeq System as 87-base-pair reads. Per the original workflow: Across the roughly 640 repertoires, a later analysis counted roughly 77 million unique TCR beta chains, about 10 million of which were shared by at least two donors. A nearest-neighbor algorithm error-corrected the raw reads and collapsed the reads into unique sequences, merging closely related sequences to remove PCR and sequencing errors. To assign V, D and J gene segments, CDR3 sequences were aligned to IMGT reference sequences. For a sequence to be retained, a match of at least six nucleotides to both a V gene segment and a J gene segment was required. A rearrangement counted as productive if the CDR3 had no stop codons and remained in frame with V and J, and every other rearrangement counted as non-productive. CDR3 was defined according to IMGT convention as the region running from the second conserved V-encoded cysteine to the conserved J-encoded phenylalanine. Sequences without an unambiguous match to a single V gene segment were excluded from the earlier analysis of 450 to 750 of the donors. In an earlier analysis of approximately 590 of the donors, a V segment was called functional when productive rearrangements were above 56.7%, and segregating when the standard deviation between donors exceeded 5%. A statistical classification framework was developed to diagnose cytomegalovirus status using the catalog of TCR beta chain sequences. In a later analysis, TCR nucleotide sequences were compared against IMGT/GENE-DB human TR gene sequences so that V and J genes could be assigned. The TCRdist pipeline was used in a later analysis to assign CDR3 sequences and most-parsimonious VDJ recombination scenarios. In a later analysis, every TCR beta chain was defined by the combination of its CDR3 amino acid sequence and its V-gene family, and reads without a unique V-gene family were dropped. In a later analysis, 550 to 650 highly shared, low-generation-probability nucleotide sequences were removed to address suspected cross-contamination and a sequencing artifact. A later analysis calculated a clonal expansion index for each public chain from normalized within-repertoire ranks of inferred template counts. In a later analysis, generation probabilities were computed with a VDJ recombination model fitted to out-of-frame rearrangements, and the resulting probabilities were checked against IGoR. A later analysis scored TCR-TCR, TCR-HLA and TCR-CMV co-occurrence with hypergeometric tests, applying a repertoire-size bias correction to TCR pairs. False discovery rates were estimated in a later analysis by permuting HLA or CMV assignments 20 times. In a later analysis, co-occurring TCRs were grouped using DBSCAN, and TCRdist sequence similarity was added for clustering within HLA-allele-positive subsets. Co-occurrence clustering excluded repertoires with fewer than 30,000 or more than 120,000 public chains, plus five with anomalous nucleotide sharing. This immuneACCESS table, as held by TCRdb, lists in-frame sequences with V and J called but not all clones. Of the missing ones, under half trace to an unresolved V gene in checked studies; the others have no known cause. Clone size and the V and J calls come from that table; the DNA yielded D and trimming. For this sample there are around 100,000 clones; 60% to 80% appear just once. Clones ranked in the top ten supply about 8.5% of the sample.

The sample consisted of PBMCs. The TCR comes from a man aged 18-30 years in good health and CMV-seropositive.

The CDR3 corresponds to CASSAQGQSSYNEQFF. The DNA reads TGTGCCAGCAGCGCCCAGGGGCAGAGCTCCTACAATGAGCAGTTCTTC. The chain is made from TRBV7-3 and TRBJ2-1; a weak D assignment points to TRBD1 (6 bases agree). From the cysteine up to the phenylalanine, the CDR3 has a length of 16 residues. The read is trimmed to its CDR3 DNA, 48 bases read in frame from base 1. CDR1 is given as SGHTA and CDR2 as FQGTGA, both from the germline V gene. V is clipped by 5 bases and J by 0 bases, and the sequence between their germline boundaries is 14 bases long.